This T cell receptor (beta chain) was retrieved from a study of CD8+CD57+ T cells in acquired aplastic anemia. Study-level information: Mean yield of DNA from sorted CD4+ and CD8+ cells was roughly 3.1 ug. Read counts for CD4+ cells (from healthy donors) averaged about 10.8 million. Findings and caveats of the study: Common to patients and controls were twenty-nine CD8+ CDR3 sequences.

Genomic DNA templated the TCR beta VDJ and CDR3 profiling. TCRdb fed the reads into MiXCR, producing one record per CDR3 protein. The table includes 100,000 to 150,000 distinct CDR3 sequences, around 48% detected once. The CDR3 length is 16 residues. The trim removed 2 bases at V and 8 bases at J, leaving 10 bases unmatched. CDR1 and CDR2 from the germline V gene are KGHDR and SFDVKD. This clonotype was picked up many times. Its antigen is not identified. This clonotype was obtained from a human donor in good health, serving as a control. V and J are TRBV24-1 and TRBJ2-1; TRBD2 agrees at 8 bases. Sequenced sample: sorted CD4+, CD8+, or CD8+CD57+ T cells (not recorded which) from PBMCs. The CDR3 loop reads CATSDSHRGGPDEQFF. CDR3 sequence (DNA): TGTGCCACCAGTGATTCCCACCGGGGGGGCCCGGATGAGCAGTTCTTC.